The 9 T cell receptor beta chains below were found in one sample sequenced in a study of breast tumors, draining lymph nodes, adjacent tissues. Samples came from axillary lymph nodes draining the breast cancer. In TCRdb, the multiplex PCR reads were re-called with MiXCR into one record per CDR3 protein. The sample yields tens of thousands of distinct CDR3 sequences, 25% to 35% seen once. The material sequenced was axillary lymph node tissue. The source is a female donor with breast cancer. Some clones in this sample may be carry-over from other donors' samples.

This clonotype was detected many times. V gene TRBV24-1 combines with J gene TRBJ2-2; 13 positions match TRBD2. Germline values: CDR1 KGHDR, CDR2 SFDVKD. This CDR3 region has 18 residues. The ends lost 5 bases at V and 3 bases at J; junction bases unmatched: 8. DNA of the CDR3: TGTGCCACCAGTGGCAAGACTAGCGGGAGGTTTCACACCGGGGAGCTGTTTTTT. It specifies CATSGKTSGRFHTGELFF.

This clonotype showed up many times. The V gene is TRBV6-5, the J gene TRBJ2-7; possible D gene TRBD1, 6 bases. The CDR3 has 15 amino acids. Germline CDR1 MNHEY, CDR2 SVGAGI. The V end was cut by 6 bases, the J end by 0 bases, with 15 bases between. The CDR3, as DNA: TGTGCCAGCAGCCTATACAGGGACGGCTCCTACGAGCAGTACTTC. The encoded protein is CASSLYRDGSYEQYF.

This clonotype appeared a single time. The DNA is left out, because the CDR3 cannot be placed on it with certainty; the CDR3 is given as TCRdb lists it. The J gene is TRBJ2-1, the V gene TRBV11-2; the table's D call TRBD2 went unverified against the DNA. Germline loops: CDR1 SGHAT, CDR2 FQNNGV. The CDR3 comprises 24 residues, both ends counted. This chain's CDR3 is CASSFYICSARLGLADPTYNEQFF.

This clonotype was observed a single time. The chain employs TRBV29-1 and TRBJ2-3; D is undetermined. CDR3 length: 12 residues. The V gene lost 7 bases and the J gene lost 4 bases, with 12 bases spanning the gap. Germline V gene data show CDR1 as SQVTM and CDR2 as ANQGSEA. CDR3: CSGRTVPDTQYF. In DNA, the CDR3 is TGCAGCGGAAGGACGGTCCCAGATACGCAGTATTTT.

This rearrangement joins TRBV5-1 to TRBJ1-2; 10 nucleotides align to TRBD1. The length of the CDR3 is 19 residues. Trimming removed 2 bases from V and 0 bases from J; junction bases left unmatched: 13. From germline, CDR1 is SGHRS and CDR2 YFSETQ. CDR3 nucleotides: TGCGCCAGCAGCTTCGCCCCAGACAGGGGGCGAAGCTCTAACTATGGCTACACCTTC. Translating gives CASSFAPDRGRSSNYGYTF.

This clonotype showed up many times. The V gene is TRBV28, the J gene TRBJ2-7, with TRBD1 matching over 10 bases. After removal of 6 bases from V and 3 bases from J, the junction contained 8 bases not matched to a gene. CDR3 size: 15 residues. Germline V lookup: CDR1 MDHEN, CDR2 SYDVKM. The CDR3, as DNA: TGTGCCAGCAGATCCCCCGGGACAGGGGTCTACGAGCAGTACTTC. Its protein product is CASRSPGTGVYEQYF.

This clonotype was recorded at least ten times. The chain carries TRBV6-1 and TRBJ2-5, with TRBD1 identical over 7 bases. CDR3 size: 15 residues. Trimming at V came to 1 base and at J to 7 bases, leaving 9 bases not matched to a gene. Per germline, CDR1 MNHNS and CDR2 SASEGT. This CDR3 is CASSEEGALRGTQYF. CDR3 nucleotide sequence: TGTGCCAGCAGTGAAGAGGGGGCCCTAAGGGGGACCCAGTACTTC.

As regards this clonotype: A single base separates this from a much larger clone, so it may be a read error. The V and J genes are TRBV19 and TRBJ2-1; D not certain. The length of the CDR3 is 12 residues. Germline values: CDR1 LNHDA, CDR2 SQIVND (reference sequence). V lost 3 bases, J lost 6 bases, and 6 bases lay in between. This CDR3 is CASSIFLNEQFF. The CDR3 DNA reads as TGTGCCAGTAGTATTTTCCTCAATGAGCAGTTCTTC.

Note on this clonotype: Being one base from a much bigger clone, this may be a read error. The rearrangement links TRBV5-8 to TRBJ1-2; D not resolved. The V gene's germline CDR1 is SGHTS and CDR2 YDEGEE. The CDR3 has 13 amino acids. Here the CDR3 reads CASSLLGSYGYAF. The CDR3 DNA sequence: TGTGCCAGCAGCTTGCTGGGGTCCTATGGCTACGCCTTC.